This TCR beta chain was retrieved from a study of blood T cell repertoires in COVID-19. This table comes from immunoSEQ multiplex PCR, and its TCRdb copy is limited to in-frame clones, with some not included. This table has 25,000 to 40,000 clones, 85% appearing once. V shed 3 bases and J 4 bases; nucleotides not matched to a gene: 9. The germline CDR1 and CDR2 sequences are SGDLS and YYNGEE. The CDR3 has 17 amino acids. This clonotype was sampled from a human donor in a cohort sampled during active COVID-19. Sequences were obtained from peripheral blood. V gene TRBV9 combines with J gene TRBJ2-2; TRBD1 aligns across 10 bases. CDR3 DNA sequence: TGTGCCAGCAGCGCGAGACAAGACAGGGGGCCCACCGGGGAGCTGTTTTTT. Amino acids: CASSARQDRGPTGELFF.